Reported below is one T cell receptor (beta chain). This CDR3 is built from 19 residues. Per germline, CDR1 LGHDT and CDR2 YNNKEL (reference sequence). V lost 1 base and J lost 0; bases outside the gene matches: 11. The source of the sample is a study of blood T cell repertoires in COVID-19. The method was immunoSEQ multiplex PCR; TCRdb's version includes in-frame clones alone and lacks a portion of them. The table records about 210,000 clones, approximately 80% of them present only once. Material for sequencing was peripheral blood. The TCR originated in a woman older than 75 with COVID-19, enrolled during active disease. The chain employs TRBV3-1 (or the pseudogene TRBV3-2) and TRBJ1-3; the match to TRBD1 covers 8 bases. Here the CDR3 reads CASSQAGVQGGRSGNTIYF. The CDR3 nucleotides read TGTGCCAGCAGCCAAGCCGGGGTACAGGGGGGTCGCTCTGGAAACACCATATATTTT.